The source of this T cell receptor (beta chain) is a study of shared clonotypes between healthy human individuals. Using immunoSEQ multiplex PCR, the repertoire was profiled, and TCRdb retains in-frame clones only, with some absent. The sample contains 1.4 million to 1.5 million clones, around 95% of which appear only once. Study-wide results and caveats: Some clonotypes were shared by all four sorted-subset donors, while others were not shared. The non-shared ones had lower generation probabilities than the shared ones. Investigators collected only blood, and repertoires in tissues likely differ.

V lost 2 bases to trimming and J lost 4 bases; unmatched junction nucleotides: 6. Looked up from germline, CDR1 is SGHRS and CDR2 is YFSETQ. The CDR3 covers 15 residues. Points on this clone: What it binds is unknown.

The gene calls are TRBV5-1 and TRBJ1-3, with 7 bases identical to TRBD1. Sequences were obtained from naive CD4+ T cells sorted from blood. Subset noted: CD45RA+ positively selected. This TCR was sampled from a man under 40 in good health. The CDR3 sequence: CASSFTGDPGNTIYF. CDR3 DNA: TGCGCCAGCAGCTTTACAGGGGATCCAGGAAACACCATATATTTT.